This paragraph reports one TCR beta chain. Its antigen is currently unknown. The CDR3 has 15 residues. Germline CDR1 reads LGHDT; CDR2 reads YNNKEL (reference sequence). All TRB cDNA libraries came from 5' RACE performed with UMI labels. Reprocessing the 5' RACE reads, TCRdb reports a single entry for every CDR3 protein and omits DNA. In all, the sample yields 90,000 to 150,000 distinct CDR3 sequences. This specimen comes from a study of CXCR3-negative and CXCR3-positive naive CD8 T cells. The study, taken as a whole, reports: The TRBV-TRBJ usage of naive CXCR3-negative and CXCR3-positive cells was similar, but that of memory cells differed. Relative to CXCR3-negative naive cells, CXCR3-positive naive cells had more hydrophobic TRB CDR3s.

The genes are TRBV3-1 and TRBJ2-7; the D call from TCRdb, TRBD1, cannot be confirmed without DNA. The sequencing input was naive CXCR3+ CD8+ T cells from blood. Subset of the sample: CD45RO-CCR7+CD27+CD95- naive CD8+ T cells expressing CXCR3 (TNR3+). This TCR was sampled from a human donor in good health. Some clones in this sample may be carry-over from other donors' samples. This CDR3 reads CASSPRDRVLLEQYF.